The 28 T cell receptor beta chains below all came from one sample that was sequenced in a study of cytotoxic CD8 clonotypes in ibrutinib-treated CLL. The assay was immunoSEQ multiplex PCR, and TCRdb's table has in-frame clones only and misses some. The table includes approximately 80,000 clones, roughly 84% detected once. Sequenced material: PBMCs, taken before ibrutinib treatment. These receptor sequences come from a human donor with chronic lymphocytic leukemia.

About this clone: Compared with germline, one end of the junction differs, possibly owing to a read error. V and J are TRBV7-7 and TRBJ1-3, with D possibly being TRBD1 (5 bases). This CDR3 has 12 residues. Germline CDR1 reads SSHAT; CDR2 reads FNYEAQ (reference sequence). DNA for the CDR3: TGTGCTAGCAGCCCTGGGGGGGACACCATATATTTT. Translation: CASSPGGDTIYF.

The chain joins TRBV30 to TRBJ1-1; D might be TRBD1 (6 bases). The CDR3 totals 14 residues. Trimming removed 1 base from V and 5 bases from J, with 14 bases in between. Germline CDR1 GTSNPN, CDR2 SVGIG (reference sequence). The CDR3 DNA reads as TGTGCCTGGAGTGACCAGGGGCGCCGAACTGAAGCTTTCTTT. Its protein is CAWSDQGRRTEAFF.

This clone was recorded only once. This chain links TRBV27 with TRBJ1-5; a weak D match, TRBD1 (6 bases). The CDR3 runs 14 residues. From germline, CDR1 is MNHEY and CDR2 SMNVEV (reference sequence). The V end lost 4 bases, the J end lost 4 bases, and 11 bases lay between the germline ends. CDR3 region: CASSSTGLNQPQHF. The CDR3 DNA is TGTGCCAGCAGTTCAACAGGGCTAAATCAGCCCCAGCATTTT.

The rearrangement joins TRBV27 to TRBJ2-3, with TRBD1 identical over 11 bases. Germline V gives CDR1 MNHEY, CDR2 SMNVEV (reference sequence). V lost 8 bases to trimming and J lost 1 base; unmatched junction nucleotides: 5. CDR3 length: 15 amino acids. DNA for the CDR3: TGTGCCAGCGGACAGGGGGCCGCCGGCACAGATACGCAGTATTTT. Amino acid sequence: CASGQGAAGTDTQYF.

The chain links TRBV4-1 to TRBJ2-3; possibly TRBD1 for D (6 bases). V shed 2 bases and J shed 4 bases, with 16 bases lying between them. Germline V CDR1 and CDR2: MGHRA, YSYEKL. This CDR3 is 16 amino acids long. CDR3 nucleotides: TGCGCCAGCAGCCAACGAGGGACAAGGGTGGCAGATACGCAGTATTTT. Protein sequence: CASSQRGTRVADTQYF.

V and J are TRBV15 and TRBJ2-4; 9 nucleotides align to TRBD1. V lost 3 bases and J lost 5; bases outside the gene matches: 2. CDR3 size: 14 residues. Germline-derived CDR1 and CDR2 are LNHNV and YYDKDF (reference sequence). CDR3 DNA: TGTGCCACCAGCAGGGGACAGGGCCAAAACATTCAGTACTTC. Its translation is CATSRGQGQNIQYF.

V and J are TRBV30 and TRBJ2-2; 8 positions match TRBD2. The CDR3 contains 17 residues. V lost 0 bases to trimming and J lost 6 bases; unmatched junction nucleotides: 12. Germline V lookup: CDR1 GTSNPN, CDR2 SVGIG (reference sequence). DNA of the CDR3: TGTGCCTGGAGTGTAAGTCTCGGGAGGGCCCCATCCGGGGAGCTGTTTTTT. This gives the protein CAWSVSLGRAPSGELFF.

The chain joins TRBV19 to TRBJ2-7, with TRBD2 matching 7 bases. V lost 4 bases and J lost 3; bases outside the gene matches: 24. Germline CDR1 is LNHDA and CDR2 is SQIVND (reference sequence). This CDR3 region has 20 residues. The CDR3 nucleotides are TGTGCCAGTAGTACCCGGGGGTTGGGGACTATCCAAGCTCGATTCTACGAGCAGTACTTC. Residues: CASSTRGLGTIQARFYEQYF.

The chain has TRBV7-9 and TRBJ2-5; 9 bases are shared with TRBD1. This CDR3 is 14 amino acids long. Germline V lookup: CDR1 SEHNR, CDR2 FQNEAQ (reference sequence). Trimming at V came to 7 bases and at J to 5 bases, leaving 8 bases not matched to a gene. The CDR3 DNA is TGTGCCAGCACCCTACAGGGGGCCCAGGAGACCCAGTACTTC. Amino acids: CASTLQGAQETQYF.

Comments on this clone: Sequence at one end of the junction differs from germline and may be a read error. The J gene is TRBJ1-2, the V gene TRBV29-1; D is undetermined. CDR1 and CDR2 (germline): SQVTM, ANQGSEA. The CDR3 sequence is 12 residues long. DNA for the CDR3: TGCAGCGTTGAAGATCTCTTTGACTTAACCATCTTC. Translation gives CSVEDLFDLTIF.

The rearrangement links TRBV7-6 to TRBJ2-2, with D possibly matching TRBD1 (7 bases). CDR1 is SGHVS and CDR2 is FNYEAQ in the germline V gene. This CDR3 contains 15 residues. The V end lost 2 bases, the J end lost 7 bases, and 14 bases lay between the germline ends. In nucleotides, the CDR3 is TGTGCCAGCAGCTTATCGAGGGGGCGGGGCGGGGAGCTGTTTTTT. The encoded protein is CASSLSRGRGGELFF. The entire variable domain, with the rest obtained from reference TRBV7-6 and TRBJ2-2, is as follows: GAGVSQSPRYKVTKRGQDVALRCDPISGHVSLYWYRQALGQGPEFLTYFNYEAQQDKSGLPNDRFSAERPEGSISTLTIQRTEQRDSAMYRCASSLSRGRGGELFFGEGSRLTVL.

V gene TRBV28 combines with J gene TRBJ2-7, with 14 bases fitting TRBD2. V was pared by 6 bases and J by 2 bases, with 12 bases of the junction left unmatched. Germline V CDR1 and CDR2: MDHEN, SYDVKM. The CDR3 is 18 residues long. Here the CDR3 DNA reads TGTGCCAGCAGCACAACCTCGGGACTAGCGGGAGTTGCCTACGAGCAGTACTTC. Its protein is CASSTTSGLAGVAYEQYF.

This rearrangement joins TRBV7-6 to TRBJ2-7; unclear D gene. The CDR3 loop spans 16 amino acids. V lost 5 bases and J 6 bases, leaving 23 bases between the germline ends. Germline lookup yields CDR1 SGHVS and CDR2 FNYEAQ. The CDR3 reads CASSQTPSFPFGEQYF. Here the CDR3 DNA reads TGTGCCAGCAGCCAGACGCCTAGTTTTCCTTTCGGCGAGCAGTACTTC.

The CDR3: CASSSGHANTGELFF. CDR3 DNA: TGTGCCAGCAGCTCGGGACACGCGAACACCGGGGAGCTGTTTTTT. V gene TRBV11-3 combines with J gene TRBJ2-2, with D possibly TRBD1 on 6 matching bases. Germline lookup yields CDR1 SGHNT and CDR2 YENEEA. The CDR3 has 15 amino acids. V was pared by 4 bases and J by 0 bases, with 9 bases between. Drawing the rest from reference TRBV11-3 and TRBJ2-2, the complete variable domain is EAGVVQSPRYKIIEKKQPVAFWCNPISGHNTLYWYLQNLGQGPELLIRYENEEAVDDSQLPKDRFSAERLKGVDSTLKIQPAELGDSAVYLCASSSGHANTGELFFGEGSRLTVL.

The gene calls are TRBV28 and TRBJ1-1; 8 bases line up with TRBD1. Germline CDR1 reads MDHEN; CDR2 reads SYDVKM. Losses at the gene ends were 5 bases for V and 2 bases for J; bases not matched to a gene: 4. The CDR3 covers 14 residues. CDR3 protein: CASSHRGLNTEAFF. The CDR3 DNA reads TGTGCCAGCAGTCACAGGGGGTTAAACACTGAAGCTTTCTTT. Filled out from reference TRBV28 and TRBJ1-1, the complete variable domain reads DVKVTQSSRYLVKRTGEKVFLECVQDMDHENMFWYRQDPGLGLRLIYFSYDVKMKEKGDIPEGYSVSREKKERFSLILESASTNQTSMYLCASSHRGLNTEAFFGQGTRLTVV.

There are a few counts of this clone. The chain employs TRBV28 and TRBJ1-2; 10 nucleotides line up with TRBD1. The CDR3 is 13 amino acids. The V gene's germline CDR1 is MDHEN and CDR2 SYDVKM. The junction had 3 bases not matched to a gene; V was cut back by 6 bases and J by 5 bases. CDR3 residues: CASRGQGLYGYTF. Written as DNA, the CDR3 is TGTGCCAGCAGGGGACAGGGGCTGTATGGCTACACCTTC.

The chain joins TRBV4-1 to TRBJ2-7; 11 nucleotides match TRBD2. The CDR3 totals 16 residues. The V and J ends lost 0 bases and 4 bases, in that order; junction bases with no gene match: 5. CDR1 is MGHRA, CDR2 YSYEKL, per germline. The CDR3 DNA follows: TGCGCCAGCAGCCAAGACCCGGGACTAGCGGTATACGAGCAGTACTTC. It specifies CASSQDPGLAVYEQYF.

The chain employs TRBV12-5 and TRBJ2-7, with 7 bases matching TRBD1. This CDR3 contains 13 residues. The V segment lost 6 bases and the J segment 1 base; nucleotides outside the gene matches: 3. Per the germline V gene, CDR1 is LGHNT and CDR2 is FRNRAP. The CDR3 here is CASGRDRSYEQYF. The CDR3 coding sequence is TGTGCTAGTGGGAGGGACAGATCCTACGAGCAGTACTTC.

The gene calls are TRBV7-2 and TRBJ2-2, with 10 bases aligning to TRBD2. The CDR3 length is 16 residues. Germline lookup yields CDR1 SGHTA and CDR2 FQGNSA. The junction had 5 bases not matched to a gene; V was cut back by 6 bases and J by 1 base. CDR3 sequence reads: CASRTRTSGNTGELFF. CDR3 in DNA: TGTGCCAGCAGGACGAGGACTAGCGGGAACACCGGGGAGCTGTTTTTT.

The CDR3 nucleotides are TGTGCCAGCAACCCAAGGGGGACGGGAGATACGCAGTATTTT. It specifies CASNPRGTGDTQYF. This chain connects TRBV19 to TRBJ2-3; perhaps TRBD1 as D (6 bases). Trimming stripped 9 bases from V and 5 bases from J, with 18 bases between. The CDR3 extends over 14 amino acids. The germline CDR1 and CDR2 sequences are LNHDA and SQIVND (reference sequence). The variable domain in full, with the rest retrieved from reference TRBV19 and TRBJ2-3, is DGGITQSPKYLFRKEGQNVTLSCEQNLNHDAMYWYRQDPGQGLRLIYYSQIVNDFQKGDIAEGYSVSREKKESFPLTVTSAQKNPTAFYLCASNPRGTGDTQYFGPGTRLTVL.

The chain uses TRBV2 and TRBJ2-3; a possible D gene is TRBD1 (6 bases). Germline CDR1 is SNHLY and CDR2 is FYNNEI. With 4 bases removed from V and 0 bases from J, the gap between germline ends came to 11 bases. The CDR3 has 15 amino acids. CDR3 bases: TGTGCCAGCAGTGCCGAGGGGGTCAGCACAGATACGCAGTATTTT. This translates into CASSAEGVSTDTQYF.

The chain employs TRBV5-5 and TRBJ2-1, with D maybe TRBD1 (5 bases). V lost 2 bases, J lost 0 bases, and 9 bases lay in between. Germline V gene lookup returns CDR1 SGHKS and CDR2 YYEKEE (reference sequence). The CDR3 runs to 15 residues. CDR3 sequence (DNA): TGTGCCAGCAGCTTTAGGACAACCTCCTACAATGAGCAGTTCTTC. Translating gives CASSFRTTSYNEQFF.

This chain joins TRBV4-2 and TRBJ2-2; 12 positions match TRBD1. Germline V gene lookup returns CDR1 LGHNA and CDR2 YNFKEQ. J lost 2 bases, V lost 3 bases, and 1 base had no gene match. CDR3 length: 16 amino acids. The chain's CDR3 is CASSQGQGANTGELFF. In DNA, the CDR3 is TGTGCCAGCAGCCAGGGACAGGGGGCCAACACCGGGGAGCTGTTTTTT.

The chain is built from TRBV27 and TRBJ1-1; 12 nucleotides align to TRBD1. This CDR3 has 15 amino acids. Germline values: CDR1 MNHEY, CDR2 SMNVEV (reference sequence). With 5 bases clipped from V and 10 bases from J, the junction kept 11 bases outside the gene matches. The CDR3 DNA sequence: TGTGCCAGCAGTCCACTCGGGACAGGGGGCCGTCGAGCTTTCTTT. Translating it yields CASSPLGTGGRRAFF.

The rearrangement uses TRBV7-2 and TRBJ2-4; possibly TRBD1 for D (6 bases). There are 12 residues in the CDR3. CDR1 and CDR2 from the germline V gene are SGHTA and FQGNSA. V dropped 5 bases and J dropped 9 bases, with 11 bases sitting between them. Here the CDR3 reads CASSPGDIIQYF. The CDR3 nucleotides are TGTGCCAGCAGCCCAGGGGATATCATTCAGTACTTC.

The rearrangement links TRBV5-1 to TRBJ2-7; 9 bases fit TRBD2. After removal of 4 bases from V and 3 bases from J, the junction contained 11 bases not matched to a gene. Per germline, CDR1 SGHRS and CDR2 YFSETQ. The CDR3 contains 16 residues. In nucleotides, the CDR3 is TGCGCCAGCAGCCCCTCGCTAGCGGGATACGACTACGAGCAGTACTTC. Amino acids: CASSPSLAGYDYEQYF.

The gene calls are TRBV18 and TRBJ1-5; tentative D call: TRBD1 (5 bases). Germline CDR1 reads KGHSH; CDR2 reads LQKENI. The ends were cut back, 5 bases at V and 3 bases at J, with 17 bases in the middle. CDR3 length equals 16 residues. Here the CDR3 reads CASSELGTGANQPQHF. In nucleotides, the CDR3 is TGTGCCAGCTCAGAACTGGGGACGGGAGCCAATCAGCCCCAGCATTTT.

The chain employs TRBV30 and TRBJ2-1, with a tentative D call TRBD2 (5 bases). Trimming left V 0 bases short and J 7 bases short, with 13 bases between. Germline CDR1 GTSNPN, CDR2 SVGIG (reference sequence). This CDR3 comprises 14 residues. This chain's CDR3 is CAWSVGEIRNEQFF. DNA of the CDR3: TGTGCCTGGAGTGTCGGGGAGATCAGAAATGAGCAGTTCTTC.